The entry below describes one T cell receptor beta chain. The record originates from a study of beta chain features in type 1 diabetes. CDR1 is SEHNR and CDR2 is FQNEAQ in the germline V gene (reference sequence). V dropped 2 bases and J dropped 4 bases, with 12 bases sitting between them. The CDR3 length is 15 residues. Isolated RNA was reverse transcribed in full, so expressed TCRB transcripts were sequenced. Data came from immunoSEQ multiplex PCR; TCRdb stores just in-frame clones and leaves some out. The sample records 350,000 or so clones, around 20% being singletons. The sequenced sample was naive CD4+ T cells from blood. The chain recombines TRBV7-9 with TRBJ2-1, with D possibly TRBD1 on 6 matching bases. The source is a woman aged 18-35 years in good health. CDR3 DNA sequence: TGTGCCAGCAGCTTACTCGGGACAAGATACAATGAGCAGTTCTTC. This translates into CASSLLGTRYNEQFF.